The TCR beta chain described here comes from a study of shared clonotypes between healthy human individuals. Study results and limitations: The study found lower generation probabilities in non-shared clonotypes than in those shared by all four donors.

The CDR3 totals 13 residues. Per the germline V gene, CDR1 is ENHRY and CDR2 is SYGVKD. V was cut by 4 bases and J by 2 bases, with 8 bases left in between. As for this clone: Its antigen is not identified.

This table comes from immunoSEQ multiplex PCR, and its TCRdb copy is limited to in-frame clones, with some not included. This sample has approximately 330,000 clones, with less than 85% found just once. The rearrangement joins TRBV10-3 to TRBJ1-2; no clear D gene. Sample: memory CD4+ T cells sorted from blood. Specified subset: CD45RA-negative fraction. This TCR was sampled from a young man in good health. In nucleotides, the CDR3 is TGTGCCATCAGTGGTTCAGAAAACTATGGCTACACCTTC. It translates to CAISGSENYGYTF.